The table lists the clone carrying this TCR beta chain with a few counts. Repertoires were generated with immunoSEQ multiplex PCR, while TCRdb's copy carries only in-frame clones and drops some. The sample lists fewer than 350,000 clones, roughly 88% occurring once. Donors of Cohort 3 who recovered were those that had two negative PCRs, clearance, or symptom resolution. The data were obtained in a study of blood T cell repertoires in COVID-19. The overall study: PBMCs, B-cell-depleted T cells, or T cells were the source of the cDNA or gDNA that made up the material.

The CDR3 contains 13 residues. Germline V gene lookup returns CDR1 LGHNA and CDR2 YSLEER. V was clipped by 6 bases and J by 6 bases; unmatched bases: 6. The chain recombines TRBV4-3 with TRBJ1-1, with 8 bases identical to TRBD1. Material: PBMCs or T cells enriched from blood (not recorded which). The clonotype originates from a man aged 25 to 40 who had recovered from COVID-19. The CDR3 bases are TGCGCCAGCAGGGCGACAGGGGATGCTGAAGCTTTCTTT. It specifies CASRATGDAEAFF.